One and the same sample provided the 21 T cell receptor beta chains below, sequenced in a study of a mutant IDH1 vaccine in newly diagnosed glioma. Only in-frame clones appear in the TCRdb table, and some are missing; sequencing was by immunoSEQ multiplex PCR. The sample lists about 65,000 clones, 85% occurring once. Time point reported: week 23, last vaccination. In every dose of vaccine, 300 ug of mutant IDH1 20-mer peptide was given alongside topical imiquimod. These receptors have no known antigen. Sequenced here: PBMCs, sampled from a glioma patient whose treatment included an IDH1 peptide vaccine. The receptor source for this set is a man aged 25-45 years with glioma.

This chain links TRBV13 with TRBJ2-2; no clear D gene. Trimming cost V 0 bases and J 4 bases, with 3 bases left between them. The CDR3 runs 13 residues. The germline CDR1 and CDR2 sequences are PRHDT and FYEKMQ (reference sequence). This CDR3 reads CASSLGLTGELFF. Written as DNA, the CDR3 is TGTGCCAGCAGCTTAGGTCTCACCGGGGAGCTGTTTTTT.

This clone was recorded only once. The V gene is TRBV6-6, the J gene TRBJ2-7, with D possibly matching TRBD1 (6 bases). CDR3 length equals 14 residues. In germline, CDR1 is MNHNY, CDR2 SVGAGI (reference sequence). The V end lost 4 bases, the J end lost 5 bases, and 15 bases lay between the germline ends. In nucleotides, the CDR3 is TGTGCCAGCAGTTCCTCCGCAGGGGTCCACGAGCAGTACTTC. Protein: CASSSSAGVHEQYF.

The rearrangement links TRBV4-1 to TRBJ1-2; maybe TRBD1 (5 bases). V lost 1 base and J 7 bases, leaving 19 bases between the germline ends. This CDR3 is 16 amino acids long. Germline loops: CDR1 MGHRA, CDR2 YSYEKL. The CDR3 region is CASSQVGGTKRAGYTF. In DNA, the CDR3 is TGCGCCAGCAGCCAAGTGGGTGGGACGAAAAGGGCTGGCTACACCTTC.

CDR3 DNA: TGCGCCAGCAGCTTCACCGGGACAGGGGCCTACGAGCAGTACTTC. Translated, it gives CASSFTGTGAYEQYF. The chain has TRBV5-1 and TRBJ2-7; 10 nucleotides align to TRBD1. CDR1 and CDR2 from the germline V gene are SGHRS and YFSETQ. With 2 bases clipped from V and 2 bases from J, the junction kept 4 bases outside the gene matches. This CDR3 spans 15 amino acids.

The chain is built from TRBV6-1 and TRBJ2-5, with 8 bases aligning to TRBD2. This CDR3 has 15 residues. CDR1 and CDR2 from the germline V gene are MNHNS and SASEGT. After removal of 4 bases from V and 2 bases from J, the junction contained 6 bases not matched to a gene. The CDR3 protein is CASSVGGGYQETQYF. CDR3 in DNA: TGTGCCAGCAGTGTGGGCGGGGGGTATCAAGAGACCCAGTACTTC.

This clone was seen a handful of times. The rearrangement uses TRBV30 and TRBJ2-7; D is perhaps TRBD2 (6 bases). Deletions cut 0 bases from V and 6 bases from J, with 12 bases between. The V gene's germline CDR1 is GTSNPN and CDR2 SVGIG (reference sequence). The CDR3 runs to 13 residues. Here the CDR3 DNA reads TGTGCCTGGAGTGTTACGGCCGGGGGCGAGCAGTACTTC. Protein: CAWSVTAGGEQYF.

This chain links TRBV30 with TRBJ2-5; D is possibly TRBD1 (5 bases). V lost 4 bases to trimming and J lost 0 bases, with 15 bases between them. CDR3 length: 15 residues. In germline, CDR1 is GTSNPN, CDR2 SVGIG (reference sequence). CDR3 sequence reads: CAWTLGGRDQETQYF. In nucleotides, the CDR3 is TGTGCCTGGACCCTAGGCGGCAGGGACCAAGAGACCCAGTACTTC.

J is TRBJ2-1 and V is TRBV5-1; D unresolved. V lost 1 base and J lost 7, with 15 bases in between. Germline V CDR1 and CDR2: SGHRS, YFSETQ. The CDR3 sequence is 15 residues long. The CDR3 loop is CASSLTPGELNEQFF. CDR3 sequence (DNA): TGCGCCAGCAGCTTGACCCCCGGAGAGCTGAATGAGCAGTTCTTC.

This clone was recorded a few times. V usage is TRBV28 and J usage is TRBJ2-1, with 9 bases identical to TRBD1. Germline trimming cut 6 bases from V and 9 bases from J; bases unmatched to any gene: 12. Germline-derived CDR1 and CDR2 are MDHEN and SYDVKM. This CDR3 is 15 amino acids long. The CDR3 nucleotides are TGTGCCAGCAGCCGACAGGGGGGACGACATGGTGAGCAGTTCTTC. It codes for CASSRQGGRHGEQFF. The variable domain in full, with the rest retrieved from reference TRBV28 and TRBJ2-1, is DVKVTQSSRYLVKRTGEKVFLECVQDMDHENMFWYRQDPGLGLRLIYFSYDVKMKEKGDIPEGYSVSREKKERFSLILESASTNQTSMYLCASSRQGGRHGEQFFGPGTRLTVL.

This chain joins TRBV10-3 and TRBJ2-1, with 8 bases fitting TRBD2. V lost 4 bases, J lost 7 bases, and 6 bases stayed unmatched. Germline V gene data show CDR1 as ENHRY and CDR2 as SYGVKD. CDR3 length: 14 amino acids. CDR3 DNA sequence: TGTGCCATCAGTGGAAGCGGGGGAGGAAATGAGCAGTTCTTC. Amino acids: CAISGSGGGNEQFF.

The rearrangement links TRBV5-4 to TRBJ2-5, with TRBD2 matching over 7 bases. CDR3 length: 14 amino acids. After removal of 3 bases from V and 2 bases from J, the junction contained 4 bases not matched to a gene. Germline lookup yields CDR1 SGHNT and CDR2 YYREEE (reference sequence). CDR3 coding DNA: TGTGCCAGCAGCTCTGGAGCGGGGCAAGAGACCCAGTACTTC. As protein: CASSSGAGQETQYF. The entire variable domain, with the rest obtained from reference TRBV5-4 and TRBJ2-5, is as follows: ETGVTQSPTHLIKTRGQQVTLRCSSQSGHNTVSWYQQALGQGPQFIFQYYREEENGRGNFPPRFSGLQFPNYSSELNVNALELDDSALYLCASSSGAGQETQYFGPGTRLLVL.

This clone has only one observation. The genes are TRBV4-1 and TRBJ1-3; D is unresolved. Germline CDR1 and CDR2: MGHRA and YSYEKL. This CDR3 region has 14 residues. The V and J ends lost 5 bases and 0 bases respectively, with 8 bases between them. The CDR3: CASSIGNSGNTIYF. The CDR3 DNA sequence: TGCGCCAGCAGCATCGGGAACTCTGGAAACACCATATATTTT.

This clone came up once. Here the CDR3 reads CASSHRTESSSYEQYF. CDR3 nucleotides: TGCGCCAGCAGCCATAGGACAGAGTCGAGCTCCTACGAGCAGTACTTC. V gene TRBV4-1 combines with J gene TRBJ2-7, with D perhaps matching TRBD1 (6 bases). CDR1 is MGHRA and CDR2 is YSYEKL in the germline V gene. V lost 3 bases to trimming and J lost 0 bases, with 15 bases between them. The CDR3 consists of 16 residues.

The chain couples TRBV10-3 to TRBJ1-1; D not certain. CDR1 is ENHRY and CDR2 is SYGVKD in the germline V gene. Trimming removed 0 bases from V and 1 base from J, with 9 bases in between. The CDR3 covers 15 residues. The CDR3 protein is CAISESPAGNTEAFF. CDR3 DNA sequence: TGTGCCATCAGTGAGTCCCCGGCAGGGAACACTGAAGCTTTCTTT.

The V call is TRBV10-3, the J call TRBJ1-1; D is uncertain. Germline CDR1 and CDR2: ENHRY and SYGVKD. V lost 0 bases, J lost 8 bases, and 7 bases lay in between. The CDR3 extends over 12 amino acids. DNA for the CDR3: TGTGCCATCAGTGAGTCGATGGGGGAAGCTTTCTTT. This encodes CAISESMGEAFF.

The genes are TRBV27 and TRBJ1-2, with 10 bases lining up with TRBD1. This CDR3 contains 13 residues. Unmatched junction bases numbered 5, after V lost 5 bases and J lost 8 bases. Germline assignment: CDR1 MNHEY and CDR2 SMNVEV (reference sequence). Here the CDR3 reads CASSTRQGAGYTF. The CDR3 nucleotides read TGTGCCAGCAGTACTCGACAGGGGGCAGGCTACACCTTC.

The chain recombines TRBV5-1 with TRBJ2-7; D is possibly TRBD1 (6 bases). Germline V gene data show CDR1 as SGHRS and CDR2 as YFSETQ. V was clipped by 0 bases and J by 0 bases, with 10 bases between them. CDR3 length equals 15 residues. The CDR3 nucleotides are TGCGCCAGCAGCTTGGAACAGGGTGGCTCCTACGAGCAGTACTTC. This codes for CASSLEQGGSYEQYF.

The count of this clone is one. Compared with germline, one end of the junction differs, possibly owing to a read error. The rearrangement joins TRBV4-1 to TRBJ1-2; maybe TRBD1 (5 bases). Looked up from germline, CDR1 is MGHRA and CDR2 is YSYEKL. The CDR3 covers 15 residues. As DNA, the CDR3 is TGCGCCAGCAGCGAAGACGCCCTGGGACGATATGGCTACACCTTC. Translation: CASSEDALGRYGYTF.

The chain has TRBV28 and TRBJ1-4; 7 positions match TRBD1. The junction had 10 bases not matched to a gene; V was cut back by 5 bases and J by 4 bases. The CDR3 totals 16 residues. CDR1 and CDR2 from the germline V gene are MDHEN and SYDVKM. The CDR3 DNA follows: TGTGCCAGCAGTAAGCTGACAGGGACTGTTAATGAAAAACTGTTTTTT. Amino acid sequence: CASSKLTGTVNEKLFF.

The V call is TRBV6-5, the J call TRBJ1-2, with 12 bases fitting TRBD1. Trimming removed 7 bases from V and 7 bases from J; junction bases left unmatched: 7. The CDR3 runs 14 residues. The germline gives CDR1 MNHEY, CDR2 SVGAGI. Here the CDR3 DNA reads TGTGCCAGCACCCGGGGACAGGGGGCCTCTGGCTACACCTTC. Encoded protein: CASTRGQGASGYTF.

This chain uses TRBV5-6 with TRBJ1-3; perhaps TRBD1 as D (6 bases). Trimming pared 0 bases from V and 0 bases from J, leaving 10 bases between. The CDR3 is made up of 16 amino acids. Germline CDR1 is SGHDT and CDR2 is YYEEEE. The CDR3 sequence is CASSLVLRGSGNTIYF. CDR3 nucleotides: TGTGCCAGCAGCTTGGTACTCAGGGGCTCTGGAAACACCATATATTTT.